A single sample is the source of the 10 T cell receptor beta chains below, sequenced in a study of patients and donors after allogeneic stem cell transplantation. TCRdb used MiXCR to reprocess the RT-PCR reads, holding one entry per CDR3 protein. The top ten hold around a tenth of the sample, which has about 210,000 distinct CDR3 sequences, 35% to 45% seen once. The sequencing sample was made of blood, either unsorted or a sorted T cell fraction (not recorded which). The receptors stem from a human donor who was either an allogeneic HSCT recipient or a stem cell or donor lymphocyte infusion donor (not recorded which). It is not recorded whose cells these are; they may come from a transplant donor.

This clonotype was counted only a few times. The V call is TRBV7-9, the J call TRBJ1-1; no definite D call. This CDR3 spans 14 amino acids. Germline V lookup: CDR1 SEHNR, CDR2 FQNEAQ (reference sequence). V lost 1 base and J lost 1, with 7 bases in between. The CDR3 is CASSLVNGNTEAFF. As DNA, the CDR3 is TGTGCCAGCAGCTTAGTTAATGGGAACACTGAAGCTTTCTTT.

The chain has TRBV11-2 and TRBJ1-1; D may be TRBD1 (6 bases). Germline lookup yields CDR1 SGHAT and CDR2 FQNNGV. Deletions cut 5 bases from V and 5 bases from J, with 15 bases between. This CDR3 comprises 14 residues. CDR3: CASSRLGGATEAFF. CDR3 in DNA: TGTGCCAGCAGCCGATTGGGGGGCGCGACTGAAGCTTTCTTT. The full variable domain, with the rest looked up from reference TRBV11-2 and TRBJ1-1, is EAGVAQSPRYKIIEKRQSVAFWCNPISGHATLYWYQQILGQGPKLLIQFQNNGVVDDSQLPKDRFSAERLKGVDSTLKIQPAKLEDSAVYLCASSRLGGATEAFFGQGTRLTVV.

This clonotype appeared once. The V call is TRBV7-9, the J call TRBJ1-2; D might be TRBD1 (5 bases). Germline V gene sequence: CDR1 SEHNR, CDR2 FQNEAQ (reference sequence). V lost 5 bases, J lost 8 bases, and 18 bases lay in between. The CDR3 loop spans 14 amino acids. The CDR3 here is CASSRGTPQRGYTF. The CDR3 nucleotides read TGTGCCAGCAGCCGCGGGACGCCCCAGAGGGGCTACACCTTC.

The J gene is TRBJ1-6, the V gene TRBV27; D is possibly TRBD1 (5 bases). Germline-derived CDR1 and CDR2 are MNHEY and SMNVEV (reference sequence). The V gene lost 8 bases and the J gene lost 0 bases, with 11 bases spanning the gap. The CDR3 loop spans 15 amino acids. The CDR3, as DNA: TGTGCCAGCGGGACGGCGAGCTCCTATAATTCACCCCTCCACTTT. Its translation is CASGTASSYNSPLHF.

The chain combines TRBV2 with TRBJ2-1; D is unclear. The CDR3 has 14 amino acids. With 6 bases removed from V and 6 bases from J, the gap between germline ends came to 15 bases. From germline, CDR1 is SNHLY and CDR2 FYNNEI. The CDR3 region has the DNA TGTGCCAGCAGCCAGGATATCTCGGTCAATGAGCAGTTCTTC. Protein product: CASSQDISVNEQFF.

The chain joins TRBV19 to TRBJ1-2, with a weak D call TRBD1 (5 bases). Germline V gene data show CDR1 as LNHDA and CDR2 as SQIVND (reference sequence). The V end lost 7 bases, the J end lost 0 bases, and 15 bases lay between the germline ends. The CDR3 contains 15 residues. CDR3 DNA sequence: TGTGCCAGTACCAGGGAGGGGCGGACTAACTATGGCTACACCTTC. Its translation: CASTREGRTNYGYTF. Using reference TRBV19 and TRBJ1-2 for the parts outside the CDR3, the full variable domain is DGGITQSPKYLFRKEGQNVTLSCEQNLNHDAMYWYRQDPGQGLRLIYYSQIVNDFQKGDIAEGYSVSREKKESFPLTVTSAQKNPTAFYLCASTREGRTNYGYTFGSGTRLTVV.

The V and J genes are TRBV12-3 or TRBV12-4 and TRBJ2-1; either TRBD1 or TRBD2 may fit D (5 bases each). The length of the CDR3 is 14 residues. Trimming stripped 6 bases from V and 7 bases from J, with 16 bases between. CDR3 sequence reads: CASSPNGGRNEQFF. The CDR3, as DNA: TGTGCCAGCAGCCCTAATGGGGGTAGAAATGAGCAGTTCTTC.

The chain combines TRBV21-1 with TRBJ2-7; the table's D gene call, TRBD1, was not cross checked with the DNA. TRBV21-1 is noted as a pseudogene. The CDR3 length is 17 residues. CDR3 amino acids: CASSKARSIPAGSEQYF. The CDR3 DNA is TGTGCCAGCAGCAAAGCTCGGTCGATCCCAGCAGGGTCCGAGCAGTACTTC.

This clonotype was observed a handful of times. The chain recombines TRBV20-1 with TRBJ2-1, with no clear D. Trimming left V 2 bases short and J 4 bases short, with 6 bases between. This CDR3 spans 12 amino acids. Germline V gene lookup returns CDR1 DFQATT and CDR2 SNEGSKA (reference sequence). This CDR3 reads CSARFRYNEQFF. The CDR3 nucleotides are TGCAGTGCTAGATTTCGTTACAATGAGCAGTTCTTC.

The rearrangement links TRBV20-1 to TRBJ2-7; the D gene is possibly TRBD1 (5 bases). Trimming removed 4 bases at V and 6 bases at J, with 16 bases between. The CDR3 is 13 amino acids. The germline CDR1 and CDR2 sequences are DFQATT and SNEGSKA (reference sequence). This chain's CDR3 is CSATYSGSGEQYF. The CDR3 region has the DNA TGCAGTGCTACGTACTCAGGGTCTGGCGAGCAGTACTTC.